The 30 T cell receptor beta chains reported below all come from one sample, sequenced in a study of blood T cell repertoires in COVID-19. Clones were read by immunoSEQ multiplex PCR, and TCRdb kept only the in-frame ones, dropping some. The table has some 110,000 clones, around 78% seen once; the top ten hold approximately 2.3%. Source material: peripheral blood. These receptors all come from a man aged 25-45 years with acute or convalescent COVID-19.

There are a few counts of this clone. The chain uses TRBV4-3 and TRBJ2-1, with TRBD1 matching 8 bases. V lost 3 bases to trimming and J lost 7 bases; unmatched junction nucleotides: 8. The CDR3 contains 15 residues. CDR1 and CDR2 (germline): LGHNA, YSLEER. The CDR3 here is CASSHNTGGRNEQFF. The CDR3 nucleotides read TGCGCCAGCAGCCACAATACAGGGGGGCGGAATGAGCAGTTCTTC.

This chain joins TRBV10-1 and TRBJ1-4, with 7 bases aligning to TRBD1. V lost 6 bases, J lost 7 bases, and 5 bases stayed unmatched. Germline lookup yields CDR1 WNHNN and CDR2 SYGVQD (reference sequence). This CDR3 spans 13 amino acids. The CDR3, as DNA: TGCGCCAGCAGGAGGGGGCCGTGTGAAAAACTGTTTTTT. Protein sequence: CASRRGPCEKLFF.

V usage is TRBV19 and J usage is TRBJ1-4, with D tentatively TRBD1 (5 bases). CDR1 is LNHDA, CDR2 SQIVND, per germline (reference sequence). V lost 7 bases and J 4 bases, leaving 7 bases between the germline ends. The CDR3 consists of 12 residues. CDR3 amino acids: CASMGGNEKLFF. The CDR3 DNA reads as TGTGCCAGTATGGGGGGTAATGAAAAACTGTTTTTT.

This clone showed up just a few times. V usage is TRBV27 and J usage is TRBJ2-1; 10 bases agree with TRBD1. The CDR3 contains 16 residues. Trimming cost V 5 bases and J 3 bases; bases outside gene matches: 7. Germline CDR1 is MNHEY and CDR2 is SMNVEV (reference sequence). The CDR3 spells CASSRGGTGVYNEQFF. The CDR3 DNA sequence: TGTGCCAGCAGTCGGGGTGGGACAGGGGTCTACAATGAGCAGTTCTTC.

V usage is TRBV6-5 and J usage is TRBJ2-7; D is ambiguous. V dropped 7 bases and J dropped 3 bases, with 19 bases sitting between them. Germline-derived CDR1 and CDR2 are MNHEY and SVGAGI. The CDR3 loop spans 15 amino acids. CDR3 bases: TGTGCCAGCACCGAACAACCGTCAGGCAGCTACGAGCAGTACGTC. This encodes CASTEQPSGSYEQYV.

V and J are TRBV30 and TRBJ1-1, with D unresolved. There are 16 residues in the CDR3. Trimming took off 2 bases at V and 0 bases at J, with 16 bases between the two ends. Germline CDR1 is GTSNPN and CDR2 is SVGIG (reference sequence). CDR3 sequence (DNA): TGTGCCTGGAGTTCCACTACCAGGAGGATGAACACTGAAGCTTTCTTT. This gives the protein CAWSSTTRRMNTEAFF.

The rearrangement uses TRBV27 and TRBJ1-6; no clear D. The CDR3 spans 14 residues. The germline V gene encodes CDR1 MNHEY and CDR2 SMNVEV (reference sequence). V was cut by 4 bases and J by 4 bases, with 8 bases left in between. The CDR3 protein is CASSYPGYNSPLHF. The CDR3 DNA sequence: TGTGCCAGCAGTTATCCAGGTTATAATTCACCCCTCCACTTT.

The chain joins TRBV6-5 to TRBJ2-5; D call uncertain. Trimming took off 0 bases at V and 4 bases at J, with 9 bases between the two ends. Germline V lookup: CDR1 MNHEY, CDR2 SVGAGI. The CDR3 totals 14 residues. Here the CDR3 DNA reads TGTGCCAGCAGTTACTCGCTAGTTCGAGAGACCCAGTACTTC. Translation: CASSYSLVRETQYF.

The chain joins TRBV5-8 to TRBJ1-5; D uncertain. Germline V gene lookup returns CDR1 SGHTS and CDR2 YDEGEE. The germline V and J ends were trimmed by 3 bases and 1 base, with 8 bases remaining between them. This CDR3 has 14 amino acids. CDR3 protein: CASSSPRSNQPQHF. CDR3 nucleotide sequence: TGTGCCAGCAGCTCCCCCAGGAGCAATCAGCCCCAGCATTTT.

This clone has a single count. The junction and the germline gene differ at one end; a read error may be behind it. The chain has TRBV12-3 or TRBV12-4 and TRBJ2-5; D may be TRBD1 (5 bases). This CDR3 has 12 amino acids. The CDR3: CASSLATEAQYF. The CDR3 DNA is TGTGCCAGCAGTTTAGCGACAGAGGCCCAGTACTTC.

This rearrangement joins TRBV7-6 to TRBJ2-3, with 11 bases that match TRBD2. V shed 5 bases, J shed 7 bases, and the junction held 8 bases outside the gene matches. The CDR3 runs to 15 residues. Germline loops: CDR1 SGHVS, CDR2 FNYEAQ. The CDR3 DNA reads as TGTGCCAGCAGCCTAGGTAGCGGGGGGGCGTATACGCAGTATTTT. Protein: CASSLGSGGAYTQYF.

The chain employs TRBV19 and TRBJ2-7; 10 bases map to TRBD1. The CDR3 totals 15 residues. CDR1 is LNHDA, CDR2 SQIVND, per germline (reference sequence). J lost 3 bases, V lost 8 bases, and 10 bases had no gene match. The CDR3 spells CASAPGQGVVYEQYF. DNA for the CDR3: TGTGCCAGTGCACCAGGACAGGGGGTTGTCTACGAGCAGTACTTC. Together with reference TRBV19 and TRBJ2-7, the CDR3 gives the full variable domain: DGGITQSPKYLFRKEGQNVTLSCEQNLNHDAMYWYRQDPGQGLRLIYYSQIVNDFQKGDIAEGYSVSREKKESFPLTVTSAQKNPTAFYLCASAPGQGVVYEQYFGPGTRLTVT.

V gene TRBV7-9 combines with J gene TRBJ2-1; D gene uncertain. Trimming left V 1 base short and J 4 bases short, with 5 bases between. The CDR3 has 13 amino acids. Germline V gene lookup returns CDR1 SEHNR and CDR2 FQNEAQ (reference sequence). The CDR3: CASSLDGYNEQFF. The CDR3 DNA is TGTGCCAGCAGCTTAGACGGGTACAATGAGCAGTTCTTC.

The V call is TRBV7-3, the J call TRBJ1-2; D unresolved. Germline V gene lookup returns CDR1 SGHTA and CDR2 FQGTGA. Trimming removed 4 bases at V and 8 bases at J, with 8 bases between. The CDR3 sequence is 11 residues long. The CDR3 region has the DNA TGTGCCAGCAGCTCCCTCCGGGGCTACACCTTC. Translated, it gives CASSSLRGYTF.

This clone was observed once. J is TRBJ1-2 and V is TRBV27; unclear D gene. Germline V gives CDR1 MNHEY, CDR2 SMNVEV (reference sequence). The CDR3 contains 13 residues. V lost 2 bases, J lost 1 base, and 5 bases lay in between. The DNA for the CDR3 is TGTGCCAGCAGTTTAGGACTTAACTATGGCTACACCTTC. Translating gives CASSLGLNYGYTF.

This clone has only a few counts. This rearrangement joins TRBV11-2 to TRBJ1-1; maybe TRBD1 (6 bases). CDR3 length: 17 amino acids. CDR1 and CDR2 (germline): SGHAT, FQNNGV. Deletions cut 2 bases from V and 5 bases from J, with 21 bases between. In DNA form, the CDR3 reads TGTGCCAGCAGCTTAAGAAGGGGGGGGCAGGTACGGACTGAAGCTTTCTTT. The encoded protein is CASSLRRGGQVRTEAFF.

V is TRBV7-2 and J is TRBJ2-1; TRBD2 aligns across 7 bases. Germline V CDR1 and CDR2: SGHTA, FQGNSA. Unmatched junction bases numbered 6, after V lost 4 bases and J lost 3 bases. The CDR3 runs 15 residues. The CDR3 sequence: CASSSGGAHYNEQFF. The CDR3 DNA reads as TGTGCCAGCAGCTCGGGGGGAGCACACTACAATGAGCAGTTCTTC.

This clone was counted once. This chain uses TRBV7-2 with TRBJ2-5; 7 bases align to TRBD1. Trimming removed 5 bases from V and 5 bases from J; junction bases left unmatched: 11. In germline, CDR1 is SGHTA, CDR2 FQGNSA. This CDR3 has 15 residues. In DNA, the CDR3 is TGTGCCAGCAGCCCGCAACAGGGGATTGGGGAGACCCAGTACTTC. Residues: CASSPQQGIGETQYF.

The rearrangement links TRBV7-3 to TRBJ2-5, with no clear D. The germline CDR1 and CDR2 sequences are SGHTA and FQGTGA. Trimming cost V 2 bases and J 1 base, with 11 bases left between them. The CDR3 covers 15 residues. The CDR3 DNA reads TGTGCCAGCAGCTTAGGAAGGCGGCTCCAAGAGACCCAGTACTTC. This sequence encodes CASSLGRRLQETQYF. The full variable domain, in which reference TRBV7-3 and TRBJ2-5 provide the parts outside the CDR3, is GAGVSQTPSNKVTEKGKYVELRCDPISGHTALYWYRQSLGQGPEFLIYFQGTGAADDSGLPNDRFFAVRPEGSVSTLKIQRTERGDSAVYLCASSLGRRLQETQYFGPGTRLLVL.

The rearrangement uses TRBV4-1 and TRBJ1-2, with a possible D match to TRBD1 (6 bases). The CDR3 is 10 amino acids. The germline V gene encodes CDR1 MGHRA and CDR2 YSYEKL. The chain's CDR3 is CQTPTGGYTF. DNA for the CDR3: TGCCAAACCCCGACAGGTGGCTACACCTTC.

This sequence joins TRBV19 and TRBJ2-2; D possibly corresponds to TRBD1 (5 bases). The V end was cut by 1 base, the J end by 7 bases, with 25 bases between. This CDR3 has 19 amino acids. CDR1 is LNHDA and CDR2 is SQIVND in the germline V gene (reference sequence). The CDR3 DNA is TGTGCCAGTAGTATAGGAAGTGTCCGGCTAGTGGGGCAAGGCGGGGAGCTGTTTTTT. This translates into CASSIGSVRLVGQGGELFF.

This clone was detected many times. The chain recombines TRBV6-4 with TRBJ2-1, with TRBD2 identical over 11 bases. Per the germline V gene, CDR1 is MRHNA and CDR2 is SNTAGT. The CDR3 contains 15 residues. V lost 0 bases to trimming and J lost 6 bases; unmatched junction nucleotides: 1. Here the CDR3 reads CASSDSSGGANEQFF. The CDR3 region has the DNA TGTGCCAGCAGTGACTCTAGCGGGGGGGCCAATGAGCAGTTCTTC.

The J gene is TRBJ2-3, the V gene TRBV28; 7 bases align to TRBD2. CDR1 is MDHEN and CDR2 is SYDVKM in the germline V gene. V shed 3 bases and J 1 base; nucleotides not matched to a gene: 1. This CDR3 region has 14 residues. The CDR3 spells CASSFLAGTDTQYF. The CDR3 coding sequence is TGTGCCAGCAGTTTCCTAGCGGGCACAGATACGCAGTATTTT.

This clone has just a few counts. The V and J genes are TRBV29-1 and TRBJ2-7; possible D gene TRBD2, 7 bases. Germline lookup yields CDR1 SQVTM and CDR2 ANQGSEA. Trimming shortened V by 6 bases and J by 3 bases, and 12 bases separated the two germline ends. The CDR3 runs to 12 residues. The DNA for the CDR3 is TGCAGCGTCAGGGAGGGGGACTACGAGCAGTACTTC. Translation: CSVREGDYEQYF.

The chain couples TRBV18 to TRBJ2-2, with a weak D call TRBD1 (6 bases). Germline-derived CDR1 and CDR2 are KGHSH and LQKENI. Trimming removed 1 base at V and 11 bases at J, with 11 bases between. The CDR3 has 13 residues. As DNA, the CDR3 is TGTGCCAGCTCACCACAACAGGGAAGAGAGCTGTTTTTT. Encoded protein: CASSPQQGRELFF.

The chain employs TRBV5-1 and TRBJ2-1; 9 bases are a match to TRBD2. The germline gives CDR1 SGHRS, CDR2 YFSETQ. The CDR3 is 16 residues long. Trimming at V came to 3 bases and at J to 3 bases, leaving 7 bases not matched to a gene. This chain's CDR3 is CASSWRLAEHYNEQFF. The CDR3 DNA follows: TGCGCCAGCAGCTGGCGACTAGCGGAACACTACAATGAGCAGTTCTTC.

The genes are TRBV6-2 or TRBV6-3 and TRBJ1-5; possibly TRBD1 for D (6 bases). V was trimmed by 2 bases and J by 3 bases, leaving 14 bases between them. Looked up from germline, CDR1 is MNHEY and CDR2 is SVGEGT. The CDR3 covers 16 residues. This CDR3 reads CASSYQAGVLNQPQHF. The CDR3 DNA follows: TGTGCCAGCAGTTACCAGGCAGGGGTTCTCAATCAGCCCCAGCATTTT.

In nucleotides, the CDR3 is TGTGCCAGCAGCCCCCGGGACACTTATCAGCCCCAGCATTTT. Residues: CASSPRDTYQPQHF. The gene calls are TRBV3-1 (or the pseudogene TRBV3-2) and TRBJ1-5, with D possibly TRBD1 on 6 matching bases. Germline CDR1 LGHDT, CDR2 YNNKEL (reference sequence). This CDR3 comprises 14 residues. V lost 4 bases and J 5 bases, leaving 12 bases between the germline ends.

The rearrangement joins TRBV9 to TRBJ1-2, with TRBD1 matching 7 bases. The CDR3 contains 15 residues. Trimming took 0 bases from V and 5 from J; bases not matched to a gene: 7. Germline V gene data show CDR1 as SGDLS and CDR2 as YYNGEE. DNA of the CDR3: TGTGCCAGCAGCGTAGGAGAGGGGGCAGGATATGGCTACACCTTC. It codes for CASSVGEGAGYGYTF.

The chain recombines TRBV10-3 with TRBJ2-1, with 15 bases identical to TRBD2. This CDR3 comprises 17 residues. V gave up 3 bases and J gave up 4 bases; unmatched junction bases: 4. Looked up from germline, CDR1 is ENHRY and CDR2 is SYGVKD. The chain's CDR3 is CAISDGTSGGIYNEQFF. The CDR3 nucleotides read TGTGCCATCAGTGACGGGACTAGCGGGGGGATTTACAATGAGCAGTTCTTC.